This T cell receptor (beta chain) was captured by sequencing in a study of early T cells in non-severe SARS-CoV-2 infection (dated by TCRdb to the early 2020s). Notes on the research overall: Because TCR sequencing was done on bulk RNA from unsorted whole blood, the alpha and beta chains could not be paired.

This clonotype was recorded many times. What antigen it recognizes has not been identified. There are no base qualities to consult, and no much larger clone falls within one base. Trimming removed 3 bases from V and 11 bases from J; the gene matches leave 6 bases unexplained. Including the terminal cysteine and phenylalanine, the CDR3 comprises 12 residues. Just CDR3 DNA is preserved here, 36 bases in frame from base 1. The germline V gene gives CDR1 as LGHNA and CDR2 as YNFKEQ. The library relied on 5' RACE. TCRdb names NextSeq 500 as the instrument used. Unique molecular identifiers were attached to individual cDNA molecules in the TCR library protocol so that sequencing error and PCR bias could be corrected. TCR alpha and beta chains were both sequenced, and the abundances of alpha and beta sequences in each sample were closely correlated with each other. The authors processed their data as follows. V gene, J gene and CDR3 annotation of TCR sequences was performed with Decombinator V4. Expanded TCRs were defined as changing significantly between any two time points under a Poisson model with p below 0.0001. TCR abundances were normalised to the total number of TCRs sequenced per sample and expressed as counts per million. TRAV1-2 paired with TRAJ12, TRAJ20 or TRAJ33 defined MAIT TCRs, while TRAV10 paired with TRAJ18 defined iNKT TCRs. VDJdb, accessed 1 November 2021, was searched for CMV, EBV and SARS-CoV-2 annotated TCRs, with TCRs annotated for multiple antigens excluded. Clones were called with MiXCR by TCRdb after fastp trimmed the public reads at Q25, and only in-frame beta chains were retained. Rows with one shared CDR3 protein collapse into an entry with the most common genes and DNA. The authors' filters were not applied to this entry. This sample lists roughly 51,000 distinct CDR3 sequences; about 5.9% were detected once. The leading ten clones occupy just under 4% of the sample.

A case-control design nested within a healthcare worker cohort in London, UK, was used, with weekly nasopharyngeal swab PCR tests and blood sampling performed. Between 23 and 31 March 2020, the week of the UK lockdown, healthcare workers were enrolled and then followed up weekly for as long as 16 weeks. Study-level results and caveats: VDJdb matching was skewed toward anti-spike CD8 responses and likely underestimated virus-specific expansions by missing private and CD4 specificities.

The sequencing input was whole blood. This receptor was identified in an adult who was a healthcare worker with PCR-confirmed SARS-CoV-2 infection or an uninfected control (not recorded which). This chain joins TRBV4-2 to TRBJ1-2; TRBD1 agrees with 7 junctional bases. The CDR3: CASSHRQGLYTF. The sequence in DNA is TGTGCCAGCAGCCACAGACAGGGTCTTTACACCTTC.